Below, one T cell receptor (beta chain) is given with its context. This specimen comes from a study of OX40 agonist ivuxolimab in advanced cancers. Study at large: Prior therapy, whether anti-PD-1, anti-PD-L1 or anti-CTLA-4, was allowed, and less than 45% had some.

The protocol was immunoSEQ multiplex PCR, while the TCRdb copy is restricted to in-frame clones and leaves out a portion. The sample lists fewer than 110,000 clones; 75% to 95% were seen once. The CDR3 totals 13 residues. Germline V gives CDR1 SGHNT, CDR2 YENEEA. V was pared by 1 base and J by 6 bases, with 9 bases between. The source material was CD4+ or CD8+ T cells sorted from blood, sampled in a trial of the OX40 agonist ivuxolimab. The V gene is TRBV11-3, the J gene TRBJ1-1; D is unclear. The sequence derives from an adult with an advanced solid tumor such as melanoma, head and neck, liver or kidney cancer. The CDR3 spells CASSLGRDAEAFF. DNA for the CDR3: TGTGCCAGCAGCTTAGGAAGGGATGCTGAAGCTTTCTTT.